The 27 T cell receptor beta chains presented below share a single source sample, sequenced in a study of T-cell reconstitution after alpha-beta-depleted transplantation in children. Preparing the TCRbeta library involved the use of unique molecular identifiers. TCRdb called the PCR reads again in MiXCR, with one record for every CDR3 protein. Of about 300,000 distinct CDR3 sequences listed, around 10% are singletons. The specimen comprised PBMCs, sampled before TCRalphabeta/CD19-depleted stem cell transplant. Every receptor here comes from a boy under two years old with acute myeloid leukemia, due to receive a stem cell transplant.

This clonotype has at least ten counts. This chain joins TRBV5-1 and TRBJ1-4; 7 bases map to TRBD1. Germline values: CDR1 SGHRS, CDR2 YFSETQ. V dropped 3 bases and J dropped 8; count of bases not matched to a gene: 10. The CDR3 contains 15 residues. CDR3 nucleotide sequence: TGCGCCAGCAGCTGGGCTGACAGGGTGGACGAAAAACTGTTTTTT. Translating it yields CASSWADRVDEKLFF.

This clonotype was counted ten times or more. The V and J genes are TRBV12-3 or TRBV12-4 and TRBJ2-7, with D perhaps TRBD1 or TRBD2 (5 bases each). This CDR3 spans 14 amino acids. The ends were cut back, 3 bases at V and 2 bases at J, with 11 bases in the middle. The chain's CDR3 is CASSFKRGPYEQYF. The CDR3 nucleotides read TGTGCCAGCAGTTTTAAGAGGGGACCCTACGAGCAGTACTTC.

This clonotype appeared many times. The rearrangement joins TRBV4-2 to TRBJ2-1, with TRBD2 matching 10 bases. The CDR3 runs to 15 residues. Trimming at V came to 4 bases and at J to 5 bases, leaving 5 bases not matched to a gene. CDR1 and CDR2 from the germline V gene are LGHNA and YNFKEQ. The CDR3, as DNA: TGTGCCAGCAGCCGAGCTAGCGGGGGCAACAATGAGCAGTTCTTC. Translating it yields CASSRASGGNNEQFF.

This clonotype appeared many times. V and J are TRBV7-3 and TRBJ2-2; 7 nucleotides align to TRBD2. CDR1 and CDR2 from the germline V gene are SGHTA and FQGTGA. V was clipped by 5 bases and J by 2 bases; unmatched bases: 14. The CDR3 covers 18 residues. The CDR3 sequence: CASSLRTRTYYNTGELFF. The CDR3 DNA follows: TGTGCCAGCAGCCTCCGGACTAGGACATATTACAACACCGGGGAGCTGTTTTTT.

There are a few counts of this clonotype. V is TRBV7-2 and J is TRBJ2-1; 7 bases map to TRBD2. With V trimmed by 5 bases and J by 0 bases, 10 bases remained unmatched. The CDR3 contains 17 residues. Germline V gives CDR1 SGHTA, CDR2 FQGNSA. The CDR3 nucleotides read TGTGCCAGCAGCCGGTACGTCGGCGGGAGCTCCTACAATGAGCAGTTCTTC. Protein: CASSRYVGGSSYNEQFF. Full variable domain (outside the CDR3, taken from reference TRBV7-2 and TRBJ2-1): GAGVSQSPSNKVTEKGKDVELRCDPISGHTALYWYRQSLGQGLEFLIYFQGNSAPDKSGLPSDRFSAERTGGSVSTLTIQRTQQEDSAVYLCASSRYVGGSSYNEQFFGPGTRLTVL.

This clonotype has ten or more counts. The gene calls are TRBV10-3 and TRBJ2-6, with TRBD1 matching over 7 bases. Losses at the gene ends were 10 bases for V and 0 bases for J; bases not matched to a gene: 15. Germline values: CDR1 ENHRY, CDR2 SYGVKD. The length of the CDR3 is 18 residues. The CDR3 region has the DNA TGTGCCAACTGCTCACAGGACAGGTACTCCTCTGGGGCCAACGTCCTGACTTTC. It yields the protein CANCSQDRYSSGANVLTF.

To note about this clonotype: Possible read error: a much larger clone is one base away. This chain links TRBV27 with TRBJ2-7; D may be TRBD2 (6 bases). CDR1 is MNHEY and CDR2 is SMNVEV in the germline V gene (reference sequence). Trimming stripped 2 bases from V and 3 bases from J, with 11 bases between. The CDR3 runs 14 residues. The CDR3 spells CASSLGGLFYEQYF. In DNA form, the CDR3 reads TGTGCCAGCAGTTTAGGGGGACTTTTCTACGAGCAGTACTTC.

The chain joins TRBV20-1 to TRBJ1-1, with no clear D. Trimming removed 3 bases at V and 4 bases at J, with 9 bases between. Germline assignment: CDR1 DFQATT and CDR2 SNEGSKA (reference sequence). The CDR3 has 12 residues. This CDR3 reads CSARRLVTEAFF. CDR3 nucleotides: TGCAGTGCTAGGCGACTGGTCACTGAAGCTTTCTTT.

This clonotype has ten or more counts. The chain recombines TRBV7-2 with TRBJ1-4, with unresolved D. This CDR3 has 14 residues. The V gene lost 6 bases and the J gene lost 0 bases, with 8 bases spanning the gap. Looked up from germline, CDR1 is SGHTA and CDR2 is FQGNSA. The chain's CDR3 is CASSLVSTNEKLFF. The DNA for the CDR3 is TGTGCCAGCAGTTTGGTTTCAACTAATGAAAAACTGTTTTTT.

This clonotype was counted at least ten times. This chain joins TRBV24-1 and TRBJ1-2; 7 nucleotides align to TRBD1. Germline values: CDR1 KGHDR, CDR2 SFDVKD. With 2 bases clipped from V and 0 bases from J, the junction kept 14 bases outside the gene matches. CDR3 size: 19 residues. The CDR3 DNA sequence: TGTGCCACCAGTGATTCTCATTTGCCTGGACAGGACGCTAACTATGGCTACACCTTC. It translates to CATSDSHLPGQDANYGYTF.

This clonotype appeared many times. V gene TRBV11-1 combines with J gene TRBJ1-1; D call uncertain. The germline V and J ends were trimmed by 5 bases and 1 base, with 8 bases remaining between them. Germline lookup yields CDR1 SGHAT and CDR2 FQDESV (reference sequence). The CDR3 runs 13 residues. The CDR3 DNA follows: TGTGCCAGCAGCCGAAGAGGGAACACTGAAGCTTTCTTT. Translating gives CASSRRGNTEAFF.

This clonotype appeared many times. The genes are TRBV27 and TRBJ2-5, with D perhaps assigned TRBD1 or TRBD2 (6 bases each). The CDR3 has 16 residues. V gave up 4 bases and J gave up 0 bases, with 15 bases separating them. The germline gives CDR1 MNHEY, CDR2 SMNVEV (reference sequence). CDR3 amino acids: CASSYLGGLYQETQYF. The DNA of the CDR3 is TGTGCCAGCAGTTACCTTGGGGGGCTTTACCAAGAGACCCAGTACTTC.

There are many counts of this clonotype. The V gene is TRBV5-1, the J gene TRBJ2-1; D not certain. The CDR3 sequence is 14 residues long. Trimming removed 1 base at V and 4 bases at J, with 9 bases between. CDR1 is SGHRS and CDR2 is YFSETQ in the germline V gene. The CDR3 region has the DNA TGCGCCAGCAGCTTGAGTTACGGTTACAATGAGCAGTTCTTC. Translating gives CASSLSYGYNEQFF.

This clonotype has just a few counts. Since a much larger clone is just one base distant, this may be a read error. The chain is built from TRBV4-2 and TRBJ1-4; possibly TRBD1 for D (5 bases). Germline V lookup: CDR1 LGHNA, CDR2 YNFKEQ. The CDR3 extends over 16 amino acids. The DNA for the CDR3 is TGTGCCATCAGCCCCGGACTCGGGGGAACTAATGAAAAACTGTTTTTT. Translation gives CAISPGLGGTNEKLFF.

Many counts were recorded for this clonotype. The chain joins TRBV28 to TRBJ2-1, with 10 positions matching TRBD2. Per the germline V gene, CDR1 is MDHEN and CDR2 is SYDVKM. CDR3 length: 20 residues. The J segment lost 2 bases and the V segment lost 2 bases, leaving 15 bases of the junction unmatched. CDR3 protein: CASSLHNTGWTSGPYNEQFF. The CDR3 DNA is TGTGCCAGCAGTTTACATAACACGGGGTGGACTAGCGGCCCCTACAATGAGCAGTTCTTC.

This clonotype has ten or more counts. The chain recombines TRBV9 with TRBJ2-1; maybe TRBD2 (5 bases). Germline CDR1 and CDR2: SGDLS and YYNGEE. Trimming left V 0 bases short and J 0 bases short, with 13 bases between. This CDR3 has 17 residues. CDR3 sequence: CASSVGLTGSSYNEQFF. CDR3 nucleotides: TGTGCCAGCAGCGTAGGTCTGACGGGGAGCTCCTACAATGAGCAGTTCTTC.

The chain uses TRBV4-2 and TRBJ2-1; 14 nucleotides line up with TRBD2. The CDR3 has 19 residues. V shed 5 bases and J 0 bases; nucleotides not matched to a gene: 9. The germline V gene encodes CDR1 LGHNA and CDR2 YNFKEQ. CDR3 region: CASSGGLAGGLNSYNEQFF. Written as DNA, the CDR3 is TGTGCCAGCAGCGGCGGACTAGCGGGGGGCCTGAACTCCTACAATGAGCAGTTCTTC.

The chain couples TRBV6-1 to TRBJ2-1; no reliable D call. With 1 base removed from V and 8 bases from J, the gap between germline ends came to 12 bases. The germline V gene has CDR1 MNHNS and CDR2 SASEGT. CDR3 size: 14 residues. As DNA, the CDR3 is TGTGCCAGCAGTGAAGGACCCCAATGGTATGAGCAGTTCTTC. Amino acid sequence: CASSEGPQWYEQFF.

This clonotype was seen ten or more times. This chain uses TRBV28 with TRBJ1-6; tentatively, D is TRBD1 (5 bases). The CDR3 is 16 amino acids. Germline loops: CDR1 MDHEN, CDR2 SYDVKM. The V and J ends lost 2 bases and 7 bases respectively, with 15 bases between them. CDR3 bases: TGTGCCAGCAGTTTACCTTTGGGGGAAGGCAATTCACCCCTCCACTTT. Encoded protein: CASSLPLGEGNSPLHF.

This clonotype appeared many times. J is TRBJ1-4 and V is TRBV3-1; TRBD1 might be the D (5 bases). In germline, CDR1 is LGHDT, CDR2 YNNKEL (reference sequence). CDR3 size: 14 residues. The V and J ends lost 5 bases and 8 bases respectively, with 15 bases between them. The CDR3 loop is CASSYAGYGEKLFF. DNA for the CDR3: TGTGCCAGCAGCTACGCAGGGTATGGGGAAAAACTGTTTTTT.

This clonotype was detected many times. This rearrangement joins TRBV28 to TRBJ2-1; D is tentatively TRBD1 or TRBD2 (6 bases each). This CDR3 has 14 amino acids. Trimming pared 7 bases from V and 6 bases from J, leaving 16 bases between. CDR1 is MDHEN and CDR2 is SYDVKM in the germline V gene. The CDR3: CASMGGQRTNEQFF. The CDR3 coding sequence is TGTGCCAGCATGGGGGGACAACGAACCAATGAGCAGTTCTTC.

This clonotype was counted many times. The CDR3 bases are TGTGCCAGCAGCTCCCCGGGAGAGACAAGGGCCAAAAACATTCAGTACTTC. Its protein product is CASSSPGETRAKNIQYF. The V gene is TRBV7-9, the J gene TRBJ2-4, with D perhaps matching TRBD2 (6 bases). Trimming left V 4 bases short and J 1 base short, with 17 bases between. Germline V lookup: CDR1 SEHNR, CDR2 FQNEAQ (reference sequence). There are 17 residues in the CDR3.

In its sample, this clonotype was seen many times. The chain uses TRBV3-1 and TRBJ2-3; D call uncertain. V gave up 0 bases and J gave up 2 bases, with 15 bases separating them. Germline loops: CDR1 LGHDT, CDR2 YNNKEL (reference sequence). The CDR3 has 17 residues. The CDR3 DNA sequence: TGTGCCAGCAGCCAAGATATTGACCCTGGGCCCACAGATACGCAGTATTTT. It is translated as CASSQDIDPGPTDTQYF.

This clonotype has a count of ten or more. The chain joins TRBV12-3 or TRBV12-4 to TRBJ2-1; TRBD2 agrees at 8 bases. The CDR3 has 16 amino acids. V lost 6 bases and J lost 2; bases outside the gene matches: 9. CDR3 sequence: CASRREAGVPYNEQFF. The CDR3 DNA reads as TGTGCCAGCAGAAGAGAAGCGGGAGTCCCCTACAATGAGCAGTTCTTC.

At least ten counts were recorded for this clonotype. CDR3 nucleotide sequence: TGTGCCAGCAGACAGGGGAGGCGCACAGATACGCAGTATTTT. This encodes CASRQGRRTDTQYF. This chain uses TRBV28 with TRBJ2-3, with D maybe TRBD1 (7 bases). This CDR3 has 14 residues. V was pared by 6 bases and J by 1 base, with 11 bases between. The germline gives CDR1 MDHEN, CDR2 SYDVKM.

This clonotype was recorded many times. The rearrangement links TRBV20-1 to TRBJ2-5; TRBD1 matches at 8 bases. The J segment lost 5 bases and the V segment lost 0 bases, leaving 8 bases of the junction unmatched. The CDR3 is 15 residues long. Germline V gene sequence: CDR1 DFQATT, CDR2 SNEGSKA (reference sequence). This chain's CDR3 is CSARERTTGEETQYF. The DNA for the CDR3 is TGCAGTGCTAGAGAAAGGACGACAGGGGAGGAGACCCAGTACTTC.

This chain uses TRBV10-3 with TRBJ2-6, with D possibly TRBD2 on 5 matching bases. The germline V and J ends were trimmed by 7 bases and 2 bases, with 9 bases remaining between them. The CDR3 covers 14 residues. The germline V gene encodes CDR1 ENHRY and CDR2 SYGVKD. The chain's CDR3 is CAIKGATGANVLTF. The CDR3 region has the DNA TGTGCCATCAAGGGAGCCACTGGGGCCAACGTCCTGACTTTC.